This T cell receptor (beta chain) was retrieved from a study of blood T cell repertoires in COVID-19. For the study at large: Both acute and convalescent COVID-19 samples were obtained from the United States, Italy and Spain.

V lost 6 bases and J lost 2; bases outside the gene matches: 13. In germline, CDR1 is SGHTA, CDR2 FQGNSA. The CDR3 loop spans 17 amino acids. Per the authors' pipeline: Quantification of nucleated cells was approximated via reference gene primer amplification. Repertoires were generated with immunoSEQ multiplex PCR, while TCRdb's copy carries only in-frame clones and drops some. The D gene and trimming were derived from the DNA, and the V and J assignments and clone size from that table. The data contain around 45,000 clones, just under 70% of them seen just once; the ten biggest clones take up around 6.5%. This clone showed up just once.

This receptor was identified in an older man with acute or convalescent COVID-19. Sequencing used peripheral blood. This sequence joins TRBV7-2 and TRBJ1-1; TRBD1 matches 9 bases. This chain's CDR3 is CASSPPTYRGRNTEAFF. CDR3 sequence (DNA): TGTGCCAGCAGTCCACCCACATACAGGGGGCGAAACACTGAAGCTTTCTTT.